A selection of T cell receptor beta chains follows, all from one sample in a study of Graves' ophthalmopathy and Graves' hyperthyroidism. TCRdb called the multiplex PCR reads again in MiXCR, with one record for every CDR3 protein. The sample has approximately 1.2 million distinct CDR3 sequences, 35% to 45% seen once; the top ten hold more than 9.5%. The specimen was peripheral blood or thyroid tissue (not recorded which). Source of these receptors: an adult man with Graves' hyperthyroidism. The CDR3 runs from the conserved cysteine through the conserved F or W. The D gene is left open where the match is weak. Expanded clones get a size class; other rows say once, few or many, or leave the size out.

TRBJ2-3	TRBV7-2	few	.	CASSLPISDTQYF	TGTGCCAGCAGCTTACCGATCTCAGATACGCAGTATTTT
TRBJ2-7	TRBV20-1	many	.	CSASGGRYEQYF	TGCAGTGCTAGCGGAGGCCGCTACGAGCAGTACTTC
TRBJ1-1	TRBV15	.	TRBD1	CATGNGTGGRNTEAFF	TGTGCCACCGGGAACGGGACAGGGGGTAGGAACACTGAAGCTTTCTTT
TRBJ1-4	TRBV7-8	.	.	CASSSLGWGLITTSEKLSF	TGTGCCAGCAGCTCCCTAGGTTGGGGCCTCATTACAACTAGTGAAAAACTGTCTTTT
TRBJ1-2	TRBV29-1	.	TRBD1	CSVGNRGFGYTF	TGCAGCGTTGGAAACAGGGGTTTCGGCTACACCTTC
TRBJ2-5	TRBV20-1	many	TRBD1	CSARFDRGAETQYF	TGCAGTGCTAGATTTGACAGGGGAGCCGAGACCCAGTACTTC
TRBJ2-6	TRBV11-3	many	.	CASSPRNSGANVLTF	TGTGCCAGCAGCCCGAGGAACTCTGGGGCCAACGTCCTGACTTTC
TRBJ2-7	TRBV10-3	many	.	CAIARNSRDEQYF	TGTGCCATCGCAAGAAATTCTCGGGACGAGCAGTACTTC
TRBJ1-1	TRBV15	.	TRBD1	CATSVQGSGAFF	TGTGCCACCAGCGTACAGGGGTCTGGCGCTTTCTTT
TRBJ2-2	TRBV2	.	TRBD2	CARGLAGAGELFF	TGTGCCAGGGGACTAGCGGGAGCCGGGGAGCTGTTTTTT
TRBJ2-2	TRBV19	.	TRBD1	CASSATGQQPGELFF	TGTGCCAGTAGTGCGACAGGGCAGCAACCCGGGGAGCTGTTTTTT
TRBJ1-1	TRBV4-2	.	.	CASSQEAGTNTEAFF	TGTGCCAGCAGCCAAGAGGCGGGGACGAACACTGAAGCTTTCTTT
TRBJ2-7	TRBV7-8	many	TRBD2	CASSSGLAGPAYEQYF	TGTGCCAGCAGCTCGGGACTAGCGGGACCAGCCTACGAGCAGTACTTC
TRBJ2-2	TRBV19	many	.	CASSGPLTGELFF	TGTGCCAGTAGCGGACCCTTAACCGGGGAGCTGTTTTTT
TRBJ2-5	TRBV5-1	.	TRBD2	CAGRSVRETQYF	TGTGCCGGGAGGAGTGTCAGGGAGACCCAGTACTTC
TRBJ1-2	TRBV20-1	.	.	CSARPGGAGYTF	TGCAGTGCTAGGCCCGGGGGGGCTGGCTACACCTTC
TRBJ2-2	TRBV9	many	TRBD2	CASSVNGRGGELFF	TGTGCCAGCAGCGTAAACGGGAGGGGCGGGGAGCTGTTTTTT
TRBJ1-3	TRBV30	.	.	CAWREGGNTIYF	TGTGCCTGGAGGGAGGGTGGAAACACCATATATTTT
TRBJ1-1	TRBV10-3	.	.	CAIQGFATETFF	TGTGCCATACAGGGTTTCGCAACTGAAACTTTCTTT
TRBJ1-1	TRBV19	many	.	CASSHEGSRRTEAFF	TGTGCCAGTAGCCACGAGGGTTCGCGTCGGACTGAAGCTTTCTTT
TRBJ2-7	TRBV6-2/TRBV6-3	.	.	CASSYSLGENSYEQYF	TGTGCCAGCAGTTACTCTCTTGGGGAAAACTCCTACGAGCAGTACTTC
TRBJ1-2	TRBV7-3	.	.	CASSTRQGGGYGYTF	TGTGCCAGCAGCACTAGACAAGGAGGAGGATATGGCTACACCTTC
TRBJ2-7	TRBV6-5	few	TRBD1	CASSYPGDRGSYEQYF	TGTGCCAGCAGTTATCCGGGGGACAGGGGGTCCTACGAGCAGTACTTC
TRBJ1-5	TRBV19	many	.	CATALGGNQPQHF	TGTGCCACCGCACTCGGTGGCAATCAGCCCCAGCATTTT
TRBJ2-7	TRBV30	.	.	CAILRIRTLSYEQYF	TGTGCCATACTACGGATAAGGACCCTCTCCTACGAGCAGTACTTC
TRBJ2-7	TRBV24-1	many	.	CATRGYYEQYF	TGTGCCACCAGGGGTTACTACGAGCAGTACTTC
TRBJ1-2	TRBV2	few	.	CASSPKREFGYTF	TGTGCCAGCAGTCCCAAGCGGGAGTTCGGCTACACCTTC
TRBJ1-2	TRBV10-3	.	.	CAISTGNYGYTF	TGTGCCATCAGCACCGGGAACTATGGCTACACCTTC
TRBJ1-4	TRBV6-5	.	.	CASRPRQTATNEKLFF	TGTGCCAGCAGACCTCGACAGACTGCAACTAATGAAAAACTGTTTTTT
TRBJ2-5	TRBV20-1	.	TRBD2	CSARGAAGGGETQYF	TGCAGTGCTAGAGGGGCTGCGGGGGGGGGAGAGACCCAGTACTTC
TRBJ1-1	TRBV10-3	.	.	CASSYSITVGEAFF	TGTGCCAGCAGTTACTCGATAACAGTTGGTGAAGCTTTCTTT
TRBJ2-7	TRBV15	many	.	CATSRDLDRSYEQYF	TGTGCCACCAGCAGAGATTTGGACAGATCTTACGAGCAGTACTTC
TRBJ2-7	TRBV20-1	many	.	CSASPGMEQYF	TGCAGTGCTAGTCCTGGGATGGAGCAGTACTTC
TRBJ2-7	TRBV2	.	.	CASSVAPTGSYEQYF	TGTGCCAGCAGCGTAGCCCCGACAGGCTCCTACGAGCAGTACTTC
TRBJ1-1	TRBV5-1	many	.	CASRNRENTEAFF	TGCGCCAGCCGAAACAGGGAGAACACTGAAGCTTTCTTT
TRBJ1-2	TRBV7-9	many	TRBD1	CASSFGQGDHYGYTF	TGTGCCAGCAGCTTCGGACAGGGTGATCACTATGGCTACACCTTC
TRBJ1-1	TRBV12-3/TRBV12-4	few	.	CASSSRGLSVSDTEAFF	TGTGCCAGCAGTTCCCGGGGGCTCAGTGTATCGGACACTGAAGCTTTCTTT
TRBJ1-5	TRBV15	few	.	CATGLRNQPQHF	TGTGCCACAGGACTCCGCAATCAGCCCCAGCATTTT